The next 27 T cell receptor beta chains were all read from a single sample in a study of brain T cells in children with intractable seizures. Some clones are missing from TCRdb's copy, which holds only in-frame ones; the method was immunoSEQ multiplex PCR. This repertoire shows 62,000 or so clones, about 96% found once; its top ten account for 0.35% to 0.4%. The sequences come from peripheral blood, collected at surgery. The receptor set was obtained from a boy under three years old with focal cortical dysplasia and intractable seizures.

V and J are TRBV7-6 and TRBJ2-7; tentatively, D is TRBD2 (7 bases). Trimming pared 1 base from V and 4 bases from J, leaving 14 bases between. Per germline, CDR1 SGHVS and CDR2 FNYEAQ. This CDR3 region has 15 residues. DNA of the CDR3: TGTGCCAGCAGCTTAGAAACAGGGAGGGGTTACGAGCAGTACTTC. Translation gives CASSLETGRGYEQYF.

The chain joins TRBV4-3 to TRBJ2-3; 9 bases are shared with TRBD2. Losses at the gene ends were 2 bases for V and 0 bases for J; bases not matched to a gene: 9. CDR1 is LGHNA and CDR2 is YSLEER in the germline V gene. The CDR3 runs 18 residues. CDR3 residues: CASSQRGTSFSSTDTQYF. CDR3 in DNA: TGCGCCAGCAGCCAACGAGGGACTAGCTTTTCTAGCACAGATACGCAGTATTTT.

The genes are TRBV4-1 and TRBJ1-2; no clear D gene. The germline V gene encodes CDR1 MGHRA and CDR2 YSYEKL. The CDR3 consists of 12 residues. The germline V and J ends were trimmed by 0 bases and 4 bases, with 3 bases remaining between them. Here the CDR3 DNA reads TGCGCCAGCAGCCAAGACAGCTATGGCTACACCTTC. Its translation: CASSQDSYGYTF.

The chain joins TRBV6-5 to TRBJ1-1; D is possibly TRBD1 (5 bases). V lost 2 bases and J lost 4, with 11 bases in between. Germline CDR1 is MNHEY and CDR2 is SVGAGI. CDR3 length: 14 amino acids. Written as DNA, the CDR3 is TGTGCCAGCAGTTACGGTCAGGGCGGCACTGAAGCTTTCTTT. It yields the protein CASSYGQGGTEAFF.

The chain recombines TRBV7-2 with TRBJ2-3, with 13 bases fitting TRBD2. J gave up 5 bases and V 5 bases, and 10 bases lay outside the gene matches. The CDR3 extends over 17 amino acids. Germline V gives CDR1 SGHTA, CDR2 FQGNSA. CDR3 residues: CASSTPQLAGGVDTQYF. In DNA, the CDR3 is TGTGCCAGCAGCACGCCTCAACTAGCGGGGGGGGTAGATACGCAGTATTTT.

CDR3 DNA: TGCGCCAGCAGCTTGGAACTAGCGGGGGCGACGGTAGATACGCAGTATTTT. Protein product: CASSLELAGATVDTQYF. The V call is TRBV5-1, the J call TRBJ2-3, with 11 bases that match TRBD2. V lost 0 bases to trimming and J lost 5 bases; unmatched junction nucleotides: 8. The CDR3 has 17 residues. Per germline, CDR1 SGHRS and CDR2 YFSETQ.

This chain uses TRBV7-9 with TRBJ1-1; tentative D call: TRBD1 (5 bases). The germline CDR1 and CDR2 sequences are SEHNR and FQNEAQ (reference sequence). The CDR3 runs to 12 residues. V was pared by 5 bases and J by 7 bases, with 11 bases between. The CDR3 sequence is CASSGAAYEAFF. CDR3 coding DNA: TGTGCCAGCAGCGGGGCGGCGTATGAAGCTTTCTTT.

In nucleotides, the CDR3 is TGTGCCAGCAGCTTAGACGGGTACTACGAGCAGTACTTC. Translating it yields CASSLDGYYEQYF. The V and J genes are TRBV11-3 and TRBJ2-7; D unclear. Germline V gives CDR1 SGHNT, CDR2 YENEEA. This CDR3 comprises 13 residues. The V end was cut by 0 bases, the J end by 3 bases, with 6 bases between.

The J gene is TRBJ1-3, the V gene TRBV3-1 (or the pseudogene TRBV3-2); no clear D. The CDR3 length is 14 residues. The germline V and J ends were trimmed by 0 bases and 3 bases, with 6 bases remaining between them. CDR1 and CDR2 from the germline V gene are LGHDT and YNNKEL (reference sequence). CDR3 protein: CASSQDPGGNTIYF. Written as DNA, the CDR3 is TGTGCCAGCAGCCAAGATCCCGGTGGAAACACCATATATTTT.

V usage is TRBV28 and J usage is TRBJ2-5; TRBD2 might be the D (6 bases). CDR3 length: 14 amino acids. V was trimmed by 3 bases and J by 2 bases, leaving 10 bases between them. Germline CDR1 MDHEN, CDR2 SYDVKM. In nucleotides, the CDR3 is TGTGCCAGCAGTTTCGGGACTGCTCAAGAGACCCAGTACTTC. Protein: CASSFGTAQETQYF.

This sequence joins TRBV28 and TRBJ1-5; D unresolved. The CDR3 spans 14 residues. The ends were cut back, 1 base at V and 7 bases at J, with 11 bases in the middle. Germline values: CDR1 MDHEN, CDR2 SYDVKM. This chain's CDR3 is CASSLLEDSQPQHF. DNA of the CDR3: TGTGCCAGCAGTTTATTGGAGGACTCCCAGCCCCAGCATTTT.

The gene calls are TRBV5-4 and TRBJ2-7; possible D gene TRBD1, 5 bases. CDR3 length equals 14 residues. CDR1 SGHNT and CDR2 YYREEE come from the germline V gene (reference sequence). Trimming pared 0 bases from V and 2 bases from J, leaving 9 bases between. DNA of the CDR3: TGTGCCAGCAGCTTGGCCGGCAGGGCCTACGAGCAGTACTTC. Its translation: CASSLAGRAYEQYF.

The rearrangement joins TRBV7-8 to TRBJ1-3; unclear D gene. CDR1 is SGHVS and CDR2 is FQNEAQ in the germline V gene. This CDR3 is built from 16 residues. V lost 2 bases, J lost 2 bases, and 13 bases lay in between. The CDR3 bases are TGTGCCAGCAGCTTAAGTCGGGGAGAAGCTGGAAACACCATATATTTT. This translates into CASSLSRGEAGNTIYF.

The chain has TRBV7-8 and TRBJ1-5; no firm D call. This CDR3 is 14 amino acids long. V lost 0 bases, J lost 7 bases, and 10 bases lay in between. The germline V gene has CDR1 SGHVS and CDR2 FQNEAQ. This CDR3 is CASSLAGKGQPQHF. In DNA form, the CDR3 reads TGTGCCAGCAGCTTAGCAGGAAAAGGGCAGCCCCAGCATTTT. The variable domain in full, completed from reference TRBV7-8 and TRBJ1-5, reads GAGVSQSPRYKVAKRGQDVALRCDPISGHVSLFWYQQALGQGPEFLTYFQNEAQLDKSGLPSDRFFAERPEGSVSTLKIQRTQQEDSAVYLCASSLAGKGQPQHFGDGTRLSIL.

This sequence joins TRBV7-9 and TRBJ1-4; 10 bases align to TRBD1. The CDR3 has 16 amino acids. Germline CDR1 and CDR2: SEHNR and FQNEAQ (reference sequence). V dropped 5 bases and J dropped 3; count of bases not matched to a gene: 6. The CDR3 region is CASSASTGGSNEKLFF. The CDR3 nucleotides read TGTGCCAGCAGCGCCTCGACAGGGGGCTCTAATGAAAAACTGTTTTTT.

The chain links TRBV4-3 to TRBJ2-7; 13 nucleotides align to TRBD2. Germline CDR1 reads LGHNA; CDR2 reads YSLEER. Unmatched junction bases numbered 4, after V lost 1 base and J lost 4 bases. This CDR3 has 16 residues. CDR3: CASSQGLAGGRYEQYF. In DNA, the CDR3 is TGCGCCAGCAGCCAAGGACTAGCGGGAGGAAGGTACGAGCAGTACTTC.

The CDR3 spells CASSLELSGLYEQFF. Here the CDR3 DNA reads TGTGCCAGCAGCTTGGAACTCTCCGGTTTGTATGAGCAGTTCTTC. The V and J genes are TRBV5-6 and TRBJ2-1; D unclear. The CDR3 contains 15 residues. Trimming shortened V by 0 bases and J by 8 bases, and 15 bases separated the two germline ends. Germline V gene lookup returns CDR1 SGHDT and CDR2 YYEEEE.

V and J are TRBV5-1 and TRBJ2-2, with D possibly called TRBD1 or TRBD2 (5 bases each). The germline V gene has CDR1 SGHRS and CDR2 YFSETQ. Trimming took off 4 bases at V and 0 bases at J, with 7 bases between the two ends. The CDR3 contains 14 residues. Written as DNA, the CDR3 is TGCGCCAGCAGCCGGGGCTCGAACACCGGGGAGCTGTTTTTT. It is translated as CASSRGSNTGELFF.

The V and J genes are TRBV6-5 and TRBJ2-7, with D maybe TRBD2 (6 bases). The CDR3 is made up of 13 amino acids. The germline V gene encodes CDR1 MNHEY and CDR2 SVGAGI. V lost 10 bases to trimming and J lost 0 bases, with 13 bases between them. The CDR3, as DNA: TGTGCCATCTGGACGCGGGGCTCCTACGAGCAGTACTTC. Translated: CAIWTRGSYEQYF.

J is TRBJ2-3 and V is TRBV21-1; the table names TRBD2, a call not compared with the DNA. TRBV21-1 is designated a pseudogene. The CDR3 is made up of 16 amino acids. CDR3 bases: TGTGCCAGCAGCGGACCGGGACTAGCGGTCACAGATACGCAGTATTTT. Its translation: CASSGPGLAVTDTQYF.

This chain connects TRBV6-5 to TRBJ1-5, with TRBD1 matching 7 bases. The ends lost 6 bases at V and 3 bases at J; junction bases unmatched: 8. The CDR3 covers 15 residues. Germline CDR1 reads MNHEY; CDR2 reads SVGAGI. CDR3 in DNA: TGTGCCAGCAGGCACCGGGACAGAGCCAATCAGCCCCAGCATTTT. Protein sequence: CASRHRDRANQPQHF.

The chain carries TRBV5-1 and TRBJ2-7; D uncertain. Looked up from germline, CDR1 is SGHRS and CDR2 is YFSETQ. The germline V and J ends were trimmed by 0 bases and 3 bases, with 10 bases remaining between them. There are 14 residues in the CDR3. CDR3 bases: TGCGCCAGCAGCTTGGACAGTCTTAACTACGAGCAGTACTTC. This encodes CASSLDSLNYEQYF.

For the CDR3, the DNA is TGCGCCAGCAGCCAATTACAAATGAGGAACACTGAAGCTTTCTTT. Translation gives CASSQLQMRNTEAFF. This chain uses TRBV4-1 with TRBJ1-1; D is unclear. Germline V gene data show CDR1 as MGHRA and CDR2 as YSYEKL. Trimming removed 2 bases from V and 1 base from J, with 11 bases in between. The CDR3 is 15 amino acids.

The CDR3 sequence: CASSHQTQGNGNTIYF. The CDR3 region has the DNA TGTGCCAGCAGCCACCAGACACAGGGGAATGGAAACACCATATATTTT. V gene TRBV3-1 (or the pseudogene TRBV3-2) combines with J gene TRBJ1-3, with 7 bases that match TRBD1. Germline CDR1 reads LGHDT; CDR2 reads YNNKEL (reference sequence). The CDR3 is made up of 16 amino acids. Losses at the gene ends were 3 bases for V and 3 bases for J; bases not matched to a gene: 8.

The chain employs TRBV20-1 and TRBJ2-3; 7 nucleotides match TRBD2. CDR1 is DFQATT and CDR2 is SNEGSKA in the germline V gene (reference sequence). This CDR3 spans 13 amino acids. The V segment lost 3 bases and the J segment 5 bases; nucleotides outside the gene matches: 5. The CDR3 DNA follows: TGCAGTGCTAGTGGGGAGGGTGTAGATACGCAGTATTTT. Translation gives CSASGEGVDTQYF.

CDR3 coding DNA: TGTGCCAGCAGCTTGGATGGGGACAGGGGACCCGGGGAGCTGTTTTTT. This gives the protein CASSLDGDRGPGELFF. The chain couples TRBV5-4 to TRBJ2-2; 10 bases match TRBD1. V was clipped by 0 bases and J by 6 bases; unmatched bases: 5. This CDR3 comprises 16 residues. Germline CDR1 SGHNT, CDR2 YYREEE (reference sequence).

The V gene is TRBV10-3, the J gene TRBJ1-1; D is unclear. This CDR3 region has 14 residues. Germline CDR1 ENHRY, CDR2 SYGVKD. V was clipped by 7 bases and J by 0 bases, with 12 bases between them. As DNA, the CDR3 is TGTGCCATCACTCCAGACCAGATGAACACTGAAGCTTTCTTT. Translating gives CAITPDQMNTEAFF.